This entry features one T cell receptor (beta chain) sequence. This specimen comes from a study of blood T cell repertoires in COVID-19. Study details: Both acute and convalescent COVID-19 samples were obtained from the United States, Italy and Spain.

V was cut by 2 bases and J by 6 bases, with 15 bases left in between. The CDR3 contains 15 residues. CDR1 and CDR2 from the germline V gene are SGHRS and YFSETQ. Two negative PCRs, clearance, or symptom resolution were required of recovered Cohort 3 donors. Per the original methods: Reference gene primer amplification gave nucleated cell count estimates. The repertoire was sequenced with immunoSEQ multiplex PCR; TCRdb's copy has only in-frame clones and lacks some. That table gives V, J and clone size, and the DNA gave D and trimming. The sample lists hundreds of thousands of clones, 85% to 90% occurring once.

The TCR was taken from a man aged 30 to 45 who had recovered from COVID-19. The sample was PBMCs or T cells enriched from blood (not recorded which). The V and J genes are TRBV5-1 and TRBJ2-1, with D possibly matching TRBD1 (5 bases). This chain's CDR3 is CASSFVIPTGNEQFF. CDR3 nucleotide sequence: TGCGCCAGCAGCTTCGTCATCCCAACAGGCAATGAGCAGTTCTTC.